A selection of T cell receptor beta chains follows, all from one sample in a study of regulatory T cells in long-lasting Graves disease. TCRdb itself ran the multiplex PCR reads through MiXCR, one entry per CDR3 protein. The sample records about 350,000 distinct CDR3 sequences, around 15% being singletons. These data were also reused for a study on T cells in Graves' hyperthyroidism and ophthalmopathy.

Here the sequenced sample was peripheral blood mononuclear cells (PBMCs), taken at new diagnosis, from a patient treated with antithyroid drugs. These receptors all stem from a man in his forties with Graves disease. CDR3s include the opening cysteine and the closing phenylalanine or tryptophan. The D gene is left open where the match is weak.

j_gene	len	v_gene	d_gene	CDR3aa
TRBJ2-2	13	TRBV7-8	-	CASSYRYTGELFF
TRBJ2-7	15	TRBV7-9	TRBD1	CASSSDRGPHYEQYF
TRBJ2-5	18	TRBV3-1	TRBD2	CASSQDLAGGLPGETQYF
TRBJ1-6	14	TRBV3-1	-	CASSRVRGNSPLHF
TRBJ2-5	13	TRBV29-1	TRBD2	CSARLAGSETQYF
TRBJ2-5	15	TRBV4-3	TRBD2	CASSQVSGGQETQYF
TRBJ2-2	18	TRBV19	-	CASSGRVGGSLLTGELFF
TRBJ2-3	14	TRBV28	TRBD1	CASSLPGQADTQYF
TRBJ1-1	14	TRBV4-1	-	CASSQPVMNTEAFF
TRBJ1-6	15	TRBV6-5	TRBD1	CASSYRDRGGSPLHF
TRBJ2-7	16	TRBV27	-	CASSLKGGGGILEQYF
TRBJ2-3	18	TRBV6-5	TRBD1	CASSYTKPGQGWADTQYF
TRBJ1-2	14	TRBV7-2	-	CASSYIQGDYGYTF
TRBJ1-5	16	TRBV20-1	TRBD1	CSARDLSRGFYQPQHF
-	16	TRBV28	-	CASISRYPGGSETQYF
TRBJ1-2	12	TRBV28	-	CASHRTPYGYTF
TRBJ2-7	16	TRBV28	-	CASSSGMWDASYEQYF
TRBJ1-5	18	TRBV11-2	-	CASSSEGGARDSNQPQHF
TRBJ2-7	11	TRBV29-1	TRBD1	CSVGRDRGLYF
TRBJ1-1	14	TRBV3-1	-	CASSLTLVGVEAFF
TRBJ2-7	14	TRBV7-2	-	CASSVTSWLYEQYF
TRBJ2-7	14	TRBV5-1	-	CASSKGGGSYEQYF
TRBJ1-1	15	TRBV4-1	-	CASSLLIVGRAVAFF
TRBJ1-1	16	TRBV5-1	TRBD1	CASSLVFRGRSTEAFF
TRBJ1-1	14	TRBV12-3/TRBV12-4	-	CASGGRRGWTEAFF
TRBJ1-1	16	TRBV18	-	CASSPTVRALNTEAFF
TRBJ2-5	16	TRBV5-1	-	CASSLATGGRQETQYF
TRBJ1-1	16	TRBV19	-	CASSIDRYSTPSEAFF
TRBJ1-5	20	TRBV4-3	TRBD1	CASSQERGGTGDLGNQPQHF
TRBJ1-2	15	TRBV7-6	TRBD1	CASSGQGGSNYGYTF
TRBJ2-2	13	TRBV5-1	-	CASRQTDTGELFF
TRBJ2-3	14	TRBV18	TRBD2	CASSPEAGGDTQYF
TRBJ2-2	17	TRBV28	TRBD1	CASTHPPGQGGTGELFF
TRBJ1-4	14	TRBV6-1	-	CASSQRLQNEKLFF
TRBJ2-4	13	TRBV7-2	TRBD1	CASSYRGQNIQYF
TRBJ2-7	15	TRBV2	TRBD1	CASSGQARYSYEQYF
TRBJ2-5	14	TRBV20-1	-	CSVLDQGFQETQYF
TRBJ2-5	15	TRBV20-1	-	CSARVQGEDQETQYF
TRBJ2-7	15	TRBV12-3/TRBV12-4	TRBD2	CASSLLAGGQNEQYF
TRBJ2-1	14	TRBV5-1	-	CASSLDLAWGEQFF
TRBJ2-2	16	TRBV6-1	-	CASSHFPGSSRGELFF
TRBJ1-6	15	TRBV4-3	-	CASSQVGGADSPLHF
TRBJ2-1	15	TRBV4-1	TRBD1	CASSHPGQGLDEQFF
TRBJ1-2	13	TRBV5-6	-	CASSFGNPYGYTF
TRBJ2-3	16	TRBV28	-	CASSYPGRPNGDTQYF
TRBJ1-1	15	TRBV15	-	CATSRDPDRNTEAFF